One and the same sample provided the 13 T cell receptor beta chains below, sequenced in a study of blood T cell repertoires in COVID-19. TCRdb keeps only in-frame clones here, not all; method: immunoSEQ multiplex PCR. The sample has more than 50,000 clones; just over 90% are singletons. Material: peripheral blood. All receptors derive from a human donor in a cohort sampled during active COVID-19.

This rearrangement joins TRBV19 to TRBJ2-1; D uncertain. Per the germline V gene, CDR1 is LNHDA and CDR2 is SQIVND (reference sequence). Trimming removed 8 bases at V and 0 bases at J, with 17 bases between. The CDR3 has 16 amino acids. The CDR3 DNA sequence: TGTGCCAGTTCTTTAAGTTCGGTTGCCTCCTACAATGAGCAGTTCTTC. It yields the protein CASSLSSVASYNEQFF.

The V call is TRBV18, the J call TRBJ2-2; D is possibly TRBD1 (5 bases). Trimming cost V 3 bases and J 5 bases, with 16 bases left between them. Germline V gene sequence: CDR1 KGHSH, CDR2 LQKENI. The CDR3 consists of 16 residues. The CDR3 loop is CASSPFQGMGTGELFF. CDR3 coding DNA: TGTGCCAGCTCACCTTTCCAGGGAATGGGAACCGGGGAGCTGTTTTTT.

V is TRBV7-3 and J is TRBJ2-2; 7 bases line up with TRBD2. This CDR3 is built from 14 residues. Germline V CDR1 and CDR2: SGHTA, FQGTGA. After removal of 7 bases from V and 5 bases from J, the junction contained 7 bases not matched to a gene. This CDR3 is CASTFAGATGELFF. The CDR3 DNA follows: TGTGCCAGCACGTTTGCGGGAGCAACCGGGGAGCTGTTTTTT. The variable domain in full, completed from reference TRBV7-3 and TRBJ2-2, reads GAGVSQTPSNKVTEKGKYVELRCDPISGHTALYWYRQSLGQGPEFLIYFQGTGAADDSGLPNDRFFAVRPEGSVSTLKIQRTERGDSAVYLCASTFAGATGELFFGEGSRLTVL.

For the CDR3, the DNA is TGTGCCAGCAGTCTGGGGACAGGGACCACTGAAGCTTTCTTT. Protein product: CASSLGTGTTEAFF. V gene TRBV28 combines with J gene TRBJ1-1; 9 bases match TRBD1. Germline V gene data show CDR1 as MDHEN and CDR2 as SYDVKM. The CDR3 has 14 residues. The V segment lost 5 bases and the J segment 4 bases; nucleotides outside the gene matches: 5.

J is TRBJ1-2 and V is TRBV5-1; 8 bases fit TRBD1. This CDR3 is built from 15 residues. Unmatched junction bases numbered 5, after V lost 0 bases and J lost 4 bases. The germline gives CDR1 SGHRS, CDR2 YFSETQ. DNA for the CDR3: TGCGCCAGCAGCTTGGCCTCACAGGGGGGCTATGGCTACACCTTC. It translates to CASSLASQGGYGYTF.

This clone has only one observation. The chain couples TRBV5-1 to TRBJ2-2; D is perhaps TRBD1 (6 bases). Germline V gene data show CDR1 as SGHRS and CDR2 as YFSETQ. Trimming removed 2 bases at V and 1 base at J, with 15 bases between. This CDR3 spans 17 amino acids. CDR3 sequence (DNA): TGCGCCAGCAGCTTTTCAGGGACACCCATGAACACCGGGGAGCTGTTTTTT. This gives the protein CASSFSGTPMNTGELFF. Using reference TRBV5-1 and TRBJ2-2 for the parts outside the CDR3, the full variable domain is KAGVTQTPRYLIKTRGQQVTLSCSPISGHRSVSWYQQTPGQGLQFLFEYFSETQRNKGNFPGRFSGRQFSNSRSEMNVSTLELGDSALYLCASSFSGTPMNTGELFFGEGSRLTVL.

The chain is built from TRBV7-2 and TRBJ1-5; no reliable D call. The CDR3 sequence is 15 residues long. The V end lost 2 bases, the J end lost 0 bases, and 8 bases lay between the germline ends. Germline V gene sequence: CDR1 SGHTA, CDR2 FQGNSA. CDR3 residues: CASSLSTGSNQPQHF. CDR3 DNA sequence: TGTGCCAGCAGCTTATCTACGGGTAGCAATCAGCCCCAGCATTTT.

The V gene is TRBV7-2, the J gene TRBJ1-2; 12 nucleotides match TRBD1. This CDR3 contains 16 residues. Germline V gives CDR1 SGHTA, CDR2 FQGNSA. V dropped 2 bases and J dropped 3; count of bases not matched to a gene: 4. The CDR3 loop is CASSLRDRGRYYGYTF. DNA of the CDR3: TGTGCCAGCAGCTTACGGGACAGGGGGCGATACTATGGCTACACCTTC.

This chain uses TRBV28 with TRBJ1-5; a weak D match, TRBD1 (6 bases). Germline assignment: CDR1 MDHEN and CDR2 SYDVKM. The CDR3 length is 13 residues. V lost 6 bases and J 2 bases, leaving 8 bases between the germline ends. As DNA, the CDR3 is TGTGCCAGCAGAGGGGGTGGCAATCAGCCCCAGCATTTT. Translated, it gives CASRGGGNQPQHF.

The genes are TRBV27 and TRBJ2-7; maybe TRBD1 (5 bases). The CDR3 has 14 residues. Germline lookup yields CDR1 MNHEY and CDR2 SMNVEV (reference sequence). Trimming took 2 bases from V and 3 from J, leaving 11 bases between them. Here the CDR3 DNA reads TGTGCCAGCAGTTTAGGGGCTCCCAACTACGAGCAGTACTTC. Amino acid sequence: CASSLGAPNYEQYF.

This chain links TRBV10-3 with TRBJ2-5, with 9 bases matching TRBD1. CDR1 is ENHRY and CDR2 is SYGVKD in the germline V gene. J lost 2 bases, V lost 8 bases, and 6 bases had no gene match. This CDR3 contains 14 residues. The CDR3 DNA follows: TGTGCCATCGGTACCGGGACAGGGCAAGAGACCCAGTACTTC. Its translation: CAIGTGTGQETQYF.

This clone was seen a single time. The chain joins TRBV5-1 to TRBJ2-2, with D possibly matching TRBD2 (5 bases). Trimming took 4 bases from V and 10 from J, leaving 23 bases between them. The CDR3 extends over 16 amino acids. Germline assignment: CDR1 SGHRS and CDR2 YFSETQ. The CDR3 region has the DNA TGCGCCAGCAGCCTCAAGCCCCGGGTCAAGGAGGAGGAGCTGTTTTTT. This gives the protein CASSLKPRVKEEELFF.

The table lists this clone with a count of one. The chain uses TRBV3-1 (or the pseudogene TRBV3-2) and TRBJ2-7, with 16 bases fitting TRBD2. Per the germline V gene, CDR1 is LGHDT and CDR2 is YNNKEL (reference sequence). J gave up 3 bases and V 3 bases, and 11 bases lay outside the gene matches. CDR3 length equals 19 residues. In DNA, the CDR3 is TGTGCCAGCAGCCATTCCCCCAACGGGACTAGCGGGGGGGGCTACGAGCAGTACTTC. Encoded protein: CASSHSPNGTSGGGYEQYF.